What follows are 26 T cell receptor beta chains derived from one specimen sequenced in a study of CD8+CD57+ T cells in acquired aplastic anemia. Genomic DNA, the template, was used for profiling of the TCR beta VDJ and CDR3. TCRdb reprocessed the reads via MiXCR and lists one record per CDR3 protein. Here the sample spans approximately 170,000 distinct CDR3 sequences, 60% to 70% being singletons. Sequencing was carried out using sorted CD4+, CD8+, or CD8+CD57+ T cells (not recorded which) from PBMCs. The receptors here all came from a human donor in good health.

The V gene is TRBV2, the J gene TRBJ2-2; no firm D call. Trimming removed 7 bases at V and 3 bases at J, with 6 bases between. Per germline, CDR1 SNHLY and CDR2 FYNNEI. This CDR3 is built from 12 residues. The CDR3 loop reads CASNRYTGELFF. The CDR3, as DNA: TGTGCCAGCAATCGGTACACCGGGGAGCTGTTTTTT.

The chain has TRBV7-6 and TRBJ1-5; D is undetermined. Trimming took 1 base from V and 8 from J, leaving 6 bases between them. CDR3 length equals 12 residues. Per the germline V gene, CDR1 is SGHVS and CDR2 is FNYEAQ. For the CDR3, the DNA is TGTGCCAGCAGCTTAGTCGGGGAGCCCCAGCATTTT. This translates into CASSLVGEPQHF.

This chain links TRBV5-8 with TRBJ1-5; D gene unclear. The CDR3 runs to 13 residues. The germline V gene has CDR1 SGHTS and CDR2 YDEGEE. V was clipped by 1 base and J by 3 bases, with 5 bases between them. This chain's CDR3 is CASSLQTNQPQHF. For the CDR3, the DNA is TGTGCCAGCAGCTTGCAGACCAATCAGCCCCAGCATTTT.

The genes are TRBV4-2 and TRBJ2-7; weak D call: TRBD1 (5 bases). This CDR3 region has 13 residues. CDR1 and CDR2 from the germline V gene are LGHNA and YNFKEQ. Trimming stripped 5 bases from V and 7 bases from J, with 15 bases between. CDR3 region: CASSSNRLGEQYF. In DNA, the CDR3 is TGTGCCAGCAGCAGTAACAGGTTGGGAGAGCAGTACTTC.

As to this clonotype: This may come from a read error, since a much larger clone is one base off. The rearrangement joins TRBV6-5 to TRBJ2-2; D unclear. CDR3 length equals 13 residues. V was cut by 2 bases and J by 10 bases, with 11 bases left in between. Looked up from germline, CDR1 is MNHEY and CDR2 is SVGAGI. CDR3 coding DNA: TGTGCCAGCAGTTACGAAGGCGCCGTGGAGCTGTTTTTT. Protein: CASSYEGAVELFF.

This clonotype was detected only a few times. V usage is TRBV10-3 and J usage is TRBJ1-5, with a possible D match to TRBD1 (5 bases). The CDR3 runs 15 residues. Germline assignment: CDR1 ENHRY and CDR2 SYGVKD. Deletions cut 5 bases from V and 1 base from J, with 12 bases between. CDR3 in amino acids: CAISPGYGSNQPQHF. Here the CDR3 DNA reads TGTGCCATCAGTCCAGGGTACGGCAGCAATCAGCCCCAGCATTTT.

This clonotype has ten or more counts. The V gene is TRBV7-8, the J gene TRBJ1-3, with D unresolved. Germline CDR1 and CDR2: SGHVS and FQNEAQ. The CDR3 contains 17 residues. Trimming removed 4 bases from V and 2 bases from J, with 18 bases in between. In DNA form, the CDR3 reads TGTGCCAGCAGCTCGACCCGGGCCCTCCCAGCTGGAAACACCATATATTTT. As protein: CASSSTRALPAGNTIYF.

This clonotype was seen more than once but under ten times. The chain combines TRBV6-1 with TRBJ2-4; D is unresolved. The CDR3 totals 15 residues. V lost 2 bases to trimming and J lost 7 bases, with 15 bases between them. CDR1 is MNHNS, CDR2 SASEGT, per germline. CDR3 loop: CASSELGFPPNIQYF. CDR3 nucleotides: TGTGCCAGCAGTGAACTAGGCTTCCCCCCGAACATTCAGTACTTC.

The chain joins TRBV28 to TRBJ2-1; D gene ambiguous. CDR1 and CDR2 (germline): MDHEN, SYDVKM. Trimming shortened V by 3 bases and J by 5 bases, and 5 bases separated the two germline ends. The CDR3 has 12 residues. CDR3 coding DNA: TGTGCCAGCAGTTTTGGCGACAATGAGCAGTTCTTC. Its protein product is CASSFGDNEQFF. The whole variable domain, remainder taken from reference TRBV28 and TRBJ2-1, is DVKVTQSSRYLVKRTGEKVFLECVQDMDHENMFWYRQDPGLGLRLIYFSYDVKMKEKGDIPEGYSVSREKKERFSLILESASTNQTSMYLCASSFGDNEQFFGPGTRLTVL.

The chain combines TRBV7-2 with TRBJ2-2; the D is unclear. The CDR3 spans 17 residues. V shed 4 bases and J shed 6 bases, with 21 bases lying between them. Germline V gene sequence: CDR1 SGHTA, CDR2 FQGNSA. The CDR3 coding sequence is TGTGCCAGCAGCTCCACGTCCCTGGGCCTCGTCCCCGGGGAGCTGTTTTTT. It yields the protein CASSSTSLGLVPGELFF.

The chain has TRBV4-1 and TRBJ2-7; D gene unclear. V was shortened by 0 bases and J by 10 bases, with 13 bases between the two germline ends. There are 13 residues in the CDR3. In germline, CDR1 is MGHRA, CDR2 YSYEKL. The DNA for the CDR3 is TGCGCCAGCAGCCAAGATGGAGTTCGTGACCAGTACTTC. Translation: CASSQDGVRDQYF.

The chain couples TRBV2 to TRBJ2-1; 12 bases are shared with TRBD2. Per germline, CDR1 SNHLY and CDR2 FYNNEI. CDR3 length: 14 amino acids. J lost 5 bases, V lost 7 bases, and 3 bases had no gene match. The DNA of the CDR3 is TGTGCCAGCAAAGGACTAGCGGGGAACAATGAGCAGTTCTTC. It translates to CASKGLAGNNEQFF.

This clonotype was seen only a few times. The rearrangement joins TRBV24-1 to TRBJ1-4, with 11 bases matching TRBD1. The CDR3 consists of 17 residues. V lost 4 bases to trimming and J lost 7 bases; unmatched junction nucleotides: 10. CDR1 and CDR2 from the germline V gene are KGHDR and SFDVKD. CDR3 DNA: TGTGCCACCAGTGACGCGCCAGGGACAGGGGGGGGTGAAAAACTGTTTTTT. Translated: CATSDAPGTGGGEKLFF.

Points on this clonotype: This sequence may be a read error, since a much larger clone differs from it by one base. V and J are TRBV6-5 and TRBJ2-7; D not certain. The germline gives CDR1 MNHEY, CDR2 SVGAGI. V was clipped by 0 bases and J by 1 base, with 7 bases between them. This CDR3 has 14 amino acids. The CDR3 loop is CASSYSVGSYEQYF. In DNA form, the CDR3 reads TGTGCCAGCAGTTACTCAGTGGGGTCCTACGAGCAGTACTTC.

The chain links TRBV2 to TRBJ2-3; D unclear. The ends were cut back, 5 bases at V and 2 bases at J, with 11 bases in the middle. The CDR3 length is 14 residues. Germline-derived CDR1 and CDR2 are SNHLY and FYNNEI. As DNA, the CDR3 is TGTGCCAGCAGTATTGCGGCCGTCACAGATACGCAGTATTTT. Protein: CASSIAAVTDTQYF.

CDR3 amino acids: CASSESGAVYEQYF. The CDR3 region has the DNA TGCGCCAGCAGTGAGTCAGGGGCAGTCTACGAGCAGTACTTC. The chain has TRBV10-2 and TRBJ2-7; tentatively, D is TRBD1 (5 bases). Between the trimmed V and J ends, which lost 0 bases and 3 bases, there was a span of 9 bases. Per germline, CDR1 WSHSY and CDR2 SAAADI. This CDR3 is built from 14 residues.

The chain recombines TRBV7-9 with TRBJ2-7; the D gene is possibly TRBD1 (6 bases). The CDR3 extends over 14 amino acids. Trimming left V 5 bases short and J 2 bases short, with 13 bases between. Germline V gives CDR1 SEHNR, CDR2 FQNEAQ (reference sequence). As DNA, the CDR3 is TGTGCCAGCAGCCGTGGGACACGGCCCTACGAGCAGTACTTC. This gives the protein CASSRGTRPYEQYF.

This clonotype showed up many times. V usage is TRBV20-1 and J usage is TRBJ2-2; 13 nucleotides match TRBD2. CDR3 length equals 15 residues. Germline V gene sequence: CDR1 DFQATT, CDR2 SNEGSKA (reference sequence). With V trimmed by 0 bases and J by 7 bases, 2 bases remained unmatched. CDR3 sequence: CSARDGTSGDGELFF. The CDR3 DNA follows: TGCAGTGCTAGAGATGGGACTAGCGGGGACGGGGAGCTGTTTTTT.

V and J are TRBV7-3 and TRBJ2-3; 7 nucleotides align to TRBD2. Germline V gene sequence: CDR1 SGHTA, CDR2 FQGTGA. This CDR3 contains 16 residues. Unmatched junction bases numbered 9, after V lost 2 bases and J lost 4 bases. The CDR3 is CASSLYGGSGADTQYF. For the CDR3, the DNA is TGTGCCAGCAGCTTATATGGCGGGAGTGGGGCAGATACGCAGTATTTT. The full variable domain, its missing parts supplied by reference TRBV7-3 and TRBJ2-3, is GAGVSQTPSNKVTEKGKYVELRCDPISGHTALYWYRQSLGQGPEFLIYFQGTGAADDSGLPNDRFFAVRPEGSVSTLKIQRTERGDSAVYLCASSLYGGSGADTQYFGPGTRLTVL.

V and J are TRBV15 and TRBJ2-1; no reliable D call. Germline assignment: CDR1 LNHNV and CDR2 YYDKDF (reference sequence). The length of the CDR3 is 12 residues. Deletions cut 0 bases from V and 7 bases from J, with 4 bases between. This chain's CDR3 is CATSREVNEQFF. The CDR3 DNA reads TGTGCCACCAGCAGAGAAGTTAATGAGCAGTTCTTC.

The V call is TRBV7-2, the J call TRBJ2-7; maybe TRBD2 (5 bases). Near its end, the DNA agrees better with TRBJ2-5, so the J call may be wrong. The germline V gene has CDR1 SGHTA and CDR2 FQGNSA. This CDR3 contains 15 residues. The CDR3 protein is CASSSDGKYQETQYF. The CDR3 bases are TGTGCCAGCAGCTCGGACGGGAAGTACCAAGAGACCCAGTACTTC.

In its sample, this clonotype was seen many times. The chain is built from TRBV5-1 and TRBJ2-7; D not resolved. Germline V CDR1 and CDR2: SGHRS, YFSETQ. The CDR3 has 14 amino acids. Trimming pared 0 bases from V and 0 bases from J, leaving 7 bases between. The CDR3 sequence is CASSLGTASYEQYF. CDR3 coding DNA: TGCGCCAGCAGCTTGGGGACGGCCTCCTACGAGCAGTACTTC. Looking up the rest from reference TRBV5-1 and TRBJ2-7 gives the full variable domain: KAGVTQTPRYLIKTRGQQVTLSCSPISGHRSVSWYQQTPGQGLQFLFEYFSETQRNKGNFPGRFSGRQFSNSRSEMNVSTLELGDSALYLCASSLGTASYEQYFGPGTRLTVT.

Remarks on this clonotype: Mismatch with germline at one junction end may stem from a read error. The rearrangement uses TRBV6-4 and TRBJ1-4; D remains unclear. The CDR3 is made up of 13 amino acids. Germline assignment: CDR1 MRHNA and CDR2 SNTAGT. The CDR3 sequence: CASSLNGNEKPFF. Written as DNA, the CDR3 is TGTGCCAGCAGTCTAAACGGGAATGAAAAACCGTTTTTT.

The chain joins TRBV15 to TRBJ1-1, with D hard to call. The CDR3 is made up of 12 amino acids. The germline V gene has CDR1 LNHNV and CDR2 YYDKDF (reference sequence). V was cut by 1 base and J by 7 bases, with 7 bases left in between. CDR3 loop: CATSRVGGEAFF. The CDR3 coding sequence is TGTGCCACCAGCAGAGTAGGAGGTGAAGCTTTCTTT.

The genes are TRBV10-3 and TRBJ2-7, with 10 bases that match TRBD1. The V gene end was trimmed by 1 base and the J gene end by 6 bases; junction bases not matched to a gene: 6. Germline V gene data show CDR1 as ENHRY and CDR2 as SYGVKD. This CDR3 has 15 residues. The CDR3 region has the DNA TGTGCCATCAGTGAGTTACAGGACAGGGGGGGCGAGCAGTACTTC. Translated, it gives CAISELQDRGGEQYF.

The chain combines TRBV7-3 with TRBJ2-1, with TRBD2 identical over 8 bases. V shed 0 bases, J shed 10 bases, and the junction held 2 bases outside the gene matches. The germline gives CDR1 SGHTA, CDR2 FQGTGA. The CDR3 has 13 residues. In DNA, the CDR3 is TGTGCCAGCAGCTTAACAATAGCGGGAGAGCAGTTCTTC. This encodes CASSLTIAGEQFF.